This T cell receptor (beta chain) came from a study of T cells in Graves' hyperthyroidism and ophthalmopathy (dated by TCRdb to about 2019). The study in broad terms: Peripheral blood was collected at initial diagnosis, before any treatment. A discovery cohort of approximately 97 patients, fewer than 50 with Graves' ophthalmopathy and over 55 with stable Graves' hyperthyroidism, was used to find distinguishing TCR V-J signatures. Whether ophthalmopathy could be predicted prospectively was tested in an independent validation cohort made up of about 20 hyperthyroidism patients plus 17 patients who later progressed to ophthalmopathy. For training and testing, the approximately 97 patients in the discovery cohort were randomly divided in a 7:3 ratio. The study also compared thyroid tissue and blood T-cell repertoires from a handful of Graves' hyperthyroidism patients. After sampling, hyperthyroidism patients received methimazole starting at 30 mg daily, and ophthalmopathy patients received high-dose intravenous methylprednisolone. TCR Vbeta CDR3 sequencing of approximately 140 peripheral blood samples (roughly 41 ophthalmopathy, roughly 74 hyperthyroidism and roughly 17 progressor patients) is reported in the paper.

The CDR3 runs 13 residues from the cysteine to the phenylalanine. Here the CDR3 DNA is all that survives: 39 bases in frame from base 1. From a lookup of the germline V gene, CDR1 and CDR2 are SGHDN and FVKESK. V was cut back by 4 bases and J by 8 bases, leaving a gap of 14 bases between them. Moderately to severely active disease, a Clinical Activity Score of at least 3, a NOSPECS grade of at least 4, and a duration under 3 months were present in ophthalmopathy patients. Exclusion was applied to patients with uncontrolled infections, other autoimmune diseases, pregnancy or lactation. Diagnoses were based on clinical symptoms, serum thyroxine and TRAb, thyroid ultrasound and orbital computed tomography. PBMCs were isolated from approximately 10 ml of fresh peripheral blood by Ficoll-Paque density gradient centrifugation. Total RNA was extracted with Trizol reagent, and quality was checked on an Agilent 2100 Bioanalyzer.

With respect to this clonotype: There is no known antigen for this receptor. No base qualities exist here, and no much larger clone lies one base off it.

The investigation overall reported the following: No statistical method was used to fix the sample size in advance, and group allocation was not hidden from the investigators. A model built on a 13 V-J signature distinguished ophthalmopathy from stable hyperthyroidism, reaching about 88% sensitivity and approximately 83% specificity in cross-validation and 80%/75% in testing. During validation, the model predicted progression to ophthalmopathy a median of around 6 months ahead of onset, with approximately 70% sensitivity and around 72% specificity. Most expanded thyroid clonotypes (frequency above 0.001) were also detected in blood, a finding suggesting that blood repertoires may reflect thyroid immune responses.

TCR beta CDR3 regions were amplified from RNA transcripts. A first-round RT-PCR of the TCR CDR3 used the HTBI primer set with the Qiagen OneStep RT-PCR kit. A second multiplex PCR round built the libraries, followed by size selection and purification. The libraries were sequenced on an Illumina HiSeq2000 using paired-end 100 bp reads. In the authors' own workflow: Raw data were processed with SOAPnuke, discarding reads with adapters, uncalled bases, mean Phred below 15, or no exact constant-primer or identifier match. COPE v1.2.5 was used to merge high-quality paired reads, and clonotypes were defined as unique nucleotide sequences. Clonotypes were aligned to IMGT TRBV, TRBD and TRBJ reference segments using MiTCR v1.1. The analysis was restricted to V-J combinations with a frequency above 0.0001, which together covered about 99% of the repertoires. A TCS score was defined as the ratio between F50 (clonal expansion) and ExV (chaos), using BLOSUM62-based TCRdist between CDR3 peptides within each V-J. Welch's t-statistics and random forest reduced roughly 530 V-J features to around 14, which were used in a naive Bayes classifier (R e1071). TCRdb reprocessing: public reads trimmed at Q25 with fastp, clones called with MiXCR, in-frame beta chains kept. Every distinct CDR3 protein forms one entry, paired with its most common genes and DNA. The V and J calls follow TCRdb's processing rather than the paper's. Across this sample there are approximately 400,000 distinct CDR3 sequences, with around 20% seen only once. 40% of the sample goes to the ten largest clones.

This chain is built from TRBV14 and TRBJ1-2; the D gene cannot be named for sure. This receptor was obtained from a man aged 18-30 years with Graves' ophthalmopathy. Material: blood. DNA sequence: TGTGCCAGCAGCCCCGCCGGGCTACGGGGCTACACCTTC. Its protein reads: CASSPAGLRGYTF.